A selection of T cell receptor beta chains follows, all from one sample in a study of CXCR3-negative and CXCR3-positive naive CD8 T cells. One entry per CDR3 protein, without DNA, is what TCRdb gives after re-calling the 5' RACE reads. This sample's table has some 130,000 distinct CDR3 sequences. The sequencing sample was made of naive CXCR3- CD8+ T cells from blood. These receptors all come from a human donor in good health. Some clones in this sample may be carry-over from other donors' samples. Both conserved end residues are part of each CDR3.

v_call	cdr3_length	j_call	cdr3_aa
TRBV12-3/TRBV12-4	14	TRBJ2-7	CASSFGPGAYEQYF
TRBV14	15	TRBJ2-1	CASSPSGLHYNEQFF
TRBV2	15	TRBJ2-3	CASSLEGGVTDTQYF
TRBV5-1	14	TRBJ2-7	CASSDSQGPYEQYF
TRBV19	15	TRBJ2-7	CASSIGGRGLREQYF
TRBV12-3/TRBV12-4	15	TRBJ2-5	CASSDLEGARETQYF
TRBV6-2/TRBV6-3	16	TRBJ1-6	CASSFAQDRVNSPLHF
TRBV21-1	12	TRBJ1-5	CASSRGNQPQHF
TRBV29-1	13	TRBJ2-7	CSVFPPDSYEQYF
TRBV5-6	13	TRBJ2-1	CASSQRNGNEQFF
TRBV27	16	TRBJ2-5	CASSLSWGQYQETQYF
TRBV7-7	15	TRBJ2-1	CASSPPGSNYNEQFF
TRBV11-1	13	TRBJ2-7	CASSSPGGVEQYF
TRBV21-1	12	TRBJ1-1	CARSKGDTEAFF
TRBV7-3	16	TRBJ1-1	CASSLSFPGRGTEAFF
TRBV20-1	13	TRBJ2-7	CSARVRGNYEQYF
TRBV13	19	TRBJ2-3	CASSASGTSGGMVRDTQYF
TRBV19	14	TRBJ1-1	CASSPAESGTEAFF
TRBV6-5	16	TRBJ2-5	CASSYSISGRAETQYF
TRBV7-9	16	TRBJ2-7	CASSPLLAGAAYEQYF
TRBV6-2/TRBV6-3	16	TRBJ1-1	CASSYSLDRGWTEAFF
TRBV5-4	16	TRBJ2-3	CASSFVAGGSTDTQYF
TRBV12-3/TRBV12-4	15	TRBJ2-1	CASSPLAGGPNEQFF
TRBV7-9	12	TRBJ2-7	CASSSLNLEQYF
TRBV29-1	13	TRBJ2-7	CSVEQDSFYEQYF
TRBV10-3	14	TRBJ2-5	CAISETGPGETQYF
TRBV9	15	TRBJ2-1	CASSGGMGPTNEQFF
TRBV4-1	14	TRBJ2-7	CASSQALEIYEQYF
TRBV30	13	TRBJ2-1	CAWSEGEAGEQFF
TRBV7-2	14	TRBJ2-3	CASSFLAAVDTQYF
TRBV2	15	TRBJ2-5	CASPRAAGGQETQYF
TRBV9	14	TRBJ1-1	CASSLGTPAGEAFF
TRBV2	15	TRBJ2-3	CASSARTGSTDTQYF
TRBV28	18	TRBJ2-6	CASRSIDRASSGANVLTF
TRBV6-6	18	TRBJ1-4	CASSYIGTGAYAREKLFF
TRBV7-6	15	TRBJ2-2	CASSHYDRESGELFF
TRBV3-1	15	TRBJ2-5	CASSPGLAGKETQYF
TRBV27	14	TRBJ1-2	CASSFRFGSYGYTF
TRBV9	15	TRBJ2-3	CASSAGGYNTDTQYF
TRBV29-1	13	TRBJ1-1	CSAGGGAHYEAFF
TRBV20-1	15	TRBJ2-7	CSARVPIEFPYEQYF
TRBV29-1	15	TRBJ2-1	CSVVGGLGAYNEQFF
TRBV29-1	12	TRBJ1-1	CSVEGENTEAFF